This T cell receptor beta chain was obtained from a study of somatic mutations in cytotoxic T cells in rheumatoid arthritis. Study observations and caveats: In rheumatoid arthritis patients, the slight underrepresentation of TRBV07 was not adjusted for multiple comparisons. Antigens recognized by the expanded CD8+ clones were unknown.

The CDR3 runs to 11 residues. In germline, CDR1 is MNHNS, CDR2 SASEGT. V gave up 1 base and J gave up 4 bases, with 2 bases separating them. Method: immunoSEQ multiplex PCR; TCRdb's copy keeps in-frame clones and lacks some. The sample lists fewer than 30,000 clones, roughly four fifths occurring once. Note on this clone: Its antigen is currently unknown.

Healthy-control blood donors had a median age of about 50 years (range about 20-80) and were over 50% female. The sequence was collected from a woman aged 18-29 years in good health. This chain connects TRBV6-1 to TRBJ2-7; D remains unclear. The sequenced sample consisted of CD8+ T cells sorted from blood. DNA for the CDR3: TGTGCCAGCAGTGAAGGGTACGAGCAGTACTTC. Its translation is CASSEGYEQYF.